Shown below are 28 T cell receptor beta chains from a single sample sequenced in a study of T cells in Graves' hyperthyroidism and ophthalmopathy. Amplification of TCR beta CDR3 regions used RNA as the template. During a first-round RT-PCR of the TCR CDR3, the HTBI primer set was used. TCRdb reanalysed the multiplex PCR reads using MiXCR and keeps one entry per CDR3 protein. Of about 400,000 distinct CDR3 sequences detected, 15% appear once; the ten largest clones hold 32%. Specimen: blood. The source of these receptors is a woman in her twenties or thirties with Graves' hyperthyroidism.

This chain uses TRBV7-2 with TRBJ2-7; 7 nucleotides match TRBD2. This CDR3 comprises 15 residues. Germline CDR1 and CDR2: SGHTA and FQGNSA. Unmatched junction bases numbered 7, after V lost 5 bases and J lost 0 bases. CDR3 in amino acids: CASSVASGSSYEQYF. CDR3 bases: TGTGCCAGCAGCGTTGCTAGCGGCTCCTCCTACGAGCAGTACTTC.

This clonotype showed up just a few times. The chain links TRBV4-2 to TRBJ2-2; D is unclear. The germline V gene encodes CDR1 LGHNA and CDR2 YNFKEQ. The CDR3 is made up of 15 amino acids. The V end was cut by 0 bases, the J end by 6 bases, with 11 bases between. The CDR3 bases are TGTGCCAGCAGCCAAGATCTGGAGCAGGCCGGGGAGCTGTTTTTT. Amino acids: CASSQDLEQAGELFF.

This clonotype came up many times. This rearrangement joins TRBV6-5 to TRBJ1-2; 8 bases line up with TRBD1. Germline V gene sequence: CDR1 MNHEY, CDR2 SVGAGI. The V and J ends lost 2 bases and 3 bases, in that order; junction bases with no gene match: 5. The CDR3 is made up of 15 amino acids. The chain's CDR3 is CASSYEDRADYGYTF. The CDR3 nucleotides are TGTGCCAGCAGTTACGAGGACAGGGCTGACTATGGCTACACCTTC.

This clonotype showed up just a few times. This chain joins TRBV30 and TRBJ2-7; 7 bases align to TRBD1. The CDR3 has 15 residues. Germline CDR1 GTSNPN, CDR2 SVGIG (reference sequence). With 1 base clipped from V and 0 bases from J, the junction kept 6 bases outside the gene matches. CDR3 DNA sequence: TGTGCCTGGAGTGCCCGGACAGGAGTCTCCTACGAGCAGTACTTC. As protein: CAWSARTGVSYEQYF.

V gene TRBV7-3 combines with J gene TRBJ2-3; either TRBD1 or TRBD2 may supply D (5 bases each). CDR1 and CDR2 from the germline V gene are SGHTA and FQGTGA. The CDR3 loop spans 20 amino acids. The germline V and J ends were trimmed by 1 base and 2 bases, with 25 bases remaining between them. DNA of the CDR3: TGTGCCAGCAGCTTAATTCCCCGGGACGCGTCACGACCCTTCACAGATACGCAGTATTTT. Protein: CASSLIPRDASRPFTDTQYF.

In its sample, this clonotype was seen many times. V gene TRBV5-1 combines with J gene TRBJ2-7, with D perhaps assigned TRBD1 or TRBD2 (5 bases each). Germline CDR1 is SGHRS and CDR2 is YFSETQ. The CDR3 contains 14 residues. The V gene lost 1 base and the J gene lost 2 bases, with 10 bases spanning the gap. CDR3: CASSLTGPTYEQYF. In nucleotides, the CDR3 is TGCGCCAGCAGCTTGACGGGGCCGACCTACGAGCAGTACTTC.

To note about this clonotype: Relative to the germline gene, one junction end is altered; a read error may explain this. This chain uses TRBV20-1 with TRBJ2-7; D might be TRBD1 (5 bases). This CDR3 region has 12 residues. CDR1 DFQATT and CDR2 SNEGSKA come from the germline V gene (reference sequence). The CDR3: CSARQGQDEKYF. CDR3 sequence (DNA): TGCAGTGCTAGACAGGGCCAAGACGAGAAGTACTTC.

This clonotype was found a few times. This chain uses TRBV2 with TRBJ1-1, with TRBD1 identical over 10 bases. Germline V gives CDR1 SNHLY, CDR2 FYNNEI. The CDR3 loop spans 14 amino acids. The J segment lost 7 bases and the V segment lost 7 bases, leaving 9 bases of the junction unmatched. CDR3 DNA: TGTGCCAGCAATATGGACAGGGGGTCTGGTGAAGCTTTCTTT. Translated: CASNMDRGSGEAFF. Supplemented by reference TRBV2 and TRBJ1-1, the full variable domain reads EPEVTQTPSHQVTQMGQEVILRCVPISNHLYFYWYRQILGQKVEFLVSFYNNEISEKSEIFDDQFSVERPDGSNFTLKIRSTKLEDSAMYFCASNMDRGSGEAFFGQGTRLTVV.

This clonotype was counted between two and nine times. The rearrangement joins TRBV14 to TRBJ2-7; maybe TRBD2 (6 bases). Germline lookup yields CDR1 SGHDN and CDR2 FVKESK. This CDR3 contains 13 residues. Trimming cost V 0 bases and J 5 bases, with 8 bases left between them. CDR3 in DNA: TGTGCCAGCAGCCAAGATCCGGGAGACGAGCAGTACTTC. It specifies CASSQDPGDEQYF. Combining the CDR3 with reference TRBV14 and TRBJ2-7 gives the whole variable domain EAGVTQFPSHSVIEKGQTVTLRCDPISGHDNLYWYRRVMGKEIKFLLHFVKESKQDESGMPNNRFLAERTGGTYSTLKVQPAELEDSGVYFCASSQDPGDEQYFGPGTRLTVT.

This clonotype was seen ten or more times. CDR3 in amino acids: CASSPVARTGANVLTF. The CDR3 coding sequence is TGCGCCAGCAGCCCAGTAGCGAGAACTGGGGCCAACGTCCTGACTTTC. The V and J genes are TRBV4-1 and TRBJ2-6, with D perhaps matching TRBD2 (5 bases). The CDR3 is 16 residues long. V lost 4 bases and J 2 bases, leaving 12 bases between the germline ends. Germline loops: CDR1 MGHRA, CDR2 YSYEKL.

This clonotype has more than one count but fewer than ten. This sequence joins TRBV20-1 and TRBJ2-2; weak D call: TRBD1 (5 bases). Germline-derived CDR1 and CDR2 are DFQATT and SNEGSKA (reference sequence). The CDR3 sequence is 15 residues long. Trimming cost V 5 bases and J 6 bases, with 19 bases left between them. The CDR3 loop is CSAAEGAGIPGELFF. CDR3 nucleotide sequence: TGCAGTGCTGCAGAAGGGGCAGGGATTCCCGGGGAGCTGTTTTTT.

This clonotype was detected ten times or more. The chain links TRBV3-1 to TRBJ2-2; no definite D call. Trimming cost V 0 bases and J 7 bases, with 15 bases left between them. This CDR3 is built from 16 residues. Germline V gene sequence: CDR1 LGHDT, CDR2 YNNKEL (reference sequence). The CDR3 sequence is CASSQDRASGNGELFF. The CDR3 DNA is TGTGCCAGCAGCCAAGATAGGGCGTCGGGTAACGGGGAGCTGTTTTTT.

This clonotype was seen more than once but under ten times. The chain employs TRBV5-1 and TRBJ1-3; 7 bases match TRBD1. Per germline, CDR1 SGHRS and CDR2 YFSETQ. J was trimmed by 0 bases and V by 4 bases; bases with no gene match: 7. The CDR3 runs 16 residues. CDR3 residues: CASSEGARYSGNTIYF. CDR3 DNA sequence: TGCGCCAGCAGCGAGGGGGCAAGATACTCTGGAAACACCATATATTTT. The entire variable domain, with the rest obtained from reference TRBV5-1 and TRBJ1-3, is as follows: KAGVTQTPRYLIKTRGQQVTLSCSPISGHRSVSWYQQTPGQGLQFLFEYFSETQRNKGNFPGRFSGRQFSNSRSEMNVSTLELGDSALYLCASSEGARYSGNTIYFGEGSWLTVV.

The chain carries TRBV6-1 and TRBJ1-6; 7 nucleotides align to TRBD1. Per the germline V gene, CDR1 is MNHNS and CDR2 is SASEGT. J lost 7 bases, V lost 10 bases, and 7 bases had no gene match. The CDR3 covers 13 residues. Here the CDR3 reads CAIGQALNSPLHF. The CDR3 coding sequence is TGTGCCATCGGACAGGCGTTGAATTCACCCCTCCACTTT.

V usage is TRBV4-1 and J usage is TRBJ2-3; 10 nucleotides align to TRBD2. Germline V CDR1 and CDR2: MGHRA, YSYEKL. The junction had 12 bases not matched to a gene; V was cut back by 0 bases and J by 3 bases. The CDR3 extends over 19 amino acids. The CDR3 region is CASSQDAGASGRSTDTQYF. As DNA, the CDR3 is TGCGCCAGCAGCCAAGATGCGGGAGCTAGCGGGAGATCGACAGATACGCAGTATTTT.

In this sample, this clonotype turned up many times. The genes are TRBV2 and TRBJ2-7; 8 nucleotides align to TRBD2. The CDR3 loop spans 14 amino acids. V gave up 4 bases and J gave up 6 bases; unmatched junction bases: 8. In germline, CDR1 is SNHLY, CDR2 FYNNEI. CDR3 sequence: CASSAGLAVGEQYF. The CDR3 DNA follows: TGTGCCAGCAGTGCCGGACTAGCAGTTGGCGAGCAGTACTTC.

This clonotype appeared many times. The V and J genes are TRBV28 and TRBJ2-2; a weak D match, TRBD1 (5 bases). Germline CDR1 is MDHEN and CDR2 is SYDVKM. Trimming took off 4 bases at V and 0 bases at J, with 12 bases between the two ends. The CDR3 covers 16 residues. CDR3: CASSSLTDANTGELFF. CDR3 in DNA: TGTGCCAGCAGTTCTCTGACAGACGCGAACACCGGGGAGCTGTTTTTT. Looking up the rest from reference TRBV28 and TRBJ2-2 gives the full variable domain: DVKVTQSSRYLVKRTGEKVFLECVQDMDHENMFWYRQDPGLGLRLIYFSYDVKMKEKGDIPEGYSVSREKKERFSLILESASTNQTSMYLCASSSLTDANTGELFFGEGSRLTVL.

This clonotype showed up just a few times. This rearrangement joins TRBV28 to TRBJ2-1; TRBD2 matches 9 bases. The V gene end was trimmed by 5 bases and the J gene end by 7 bases; junction bases not matched to a gene: 9. The CDR3 sequence is 15 residues long. Germline CDR1 is MDHEN and CDR2 is SYDVKM. The CDR3 DNA reads TGTGCCAGCAGTAGACTAGCGGAGAACGGAAATGAGCAGTTCTTC. Protein sequence: CASSRLAENGNEQFF.

Ten or more counts support this clonotype. V gene TRBV28 combines with J gene TRBJ2-1, with 7 bases lining up with TRBD2. Germline V gives CDR1 MDHEN, CDR2 SYDVKM. Trimming at V came to 3 bases and at J to 8 bases, leaving 7 bases not matched to a gene. The CDR3 is 14 residues long. This CDR3 reads CASSLGGRKYEQFF. CDR3 in DNA: TGTGCCAGCAGTTTGGGCGGGAGAAAATATGAGCAGTTCTTC.

J is TRBJ1-4 and V is TRBV18; 9 bases align to TRBD1. CDR1 is KGHSH and CDR2 is LQKENI in the germline V gene. The CDR3 runs to 15 residues. V was clipped by 0 bases and J by 10 bases; unmatched bases: 6. In nucleotides, the CDR3 is TGTGCCAGCTCACCACCGGGACAGGGCCCGGGAAAACTGTTTTTT. This translates into CASSPPGQGPGKLFF.

This clonotype was seen a few times. The chain has TRBV5-6 and TRBJ2-3; TRBD2 matches at 8 bases. Germline lookup yields CDR1 SGHDT and CDR2 YYEEEE. CDR3 size: 21 residues. V lost 2 bases, J lost 0 bases, and 20 bases stayed unmatched. CDR3 nucleotides: TGTGCCAGCAGCTTAACCAGGACTAGCCGAATTGTGTGGGGTAGCACAGATACGCAGTATTTT. Translation: CASSLTRTSRIVWGSTDTQYF.

This rearrangement joins TRBV4-2 to TRBJ1-1, with D tentatively TRBD1 (6 bases). CDR3 size: 14 residues. CDR1 and CDR2 (germline): LGHNA, YNFKEQ. Trimming removed 0 bases at V and 7 bases at J, with 12 bases between. CDR3 in amino acids: CASSQERGDIEAFF. The CDR3 DNA follows: TGTGCCAGCAGCCAAGAAAGGGGGGACATTGAAGCTTTCTTT.

The sample holds a few counts of this clonotype. The V gene is TRBV5-4, the J gene TRBJ1-2; 9 bases agree with TRBD1. Germline V gene lookup returns CDR1 SGHNT and CDR2 YYREEE (reference sequence). This CDR3 region has 15 residues. The J segment lost 3 bases and the V segment lost 5 bases, leaving 8 bases of the junction unmatched. DNA of the CDR3: TGTGCCAGCAGACCTCCGGGACAGGGACACTATGGCTACACCTTC. It is translated as CASRPPGQGHYGYTF.

This clonotype was observed at least ten times. V and J are TRBV18 and TRBJ2-5, with unresolved D. The germline V gene encodes CDR1 KGHSH and CDR2 LQKENI. Trimming removed 0 bases at V and 4 bases at J, with 3 bases between. The CDR3 runs to 12 residues. The CDR3 loop reads CASSPPAETQYF. CDR3 in DNA: TGTGCCAGCTCACCACCGGCAGAGACCCAGTACTTC.

This clonotype came up many times. The CDR3 bases are TGTGCCAGCAGTATGGGACTGAACTACGAGCAGTACTTC. Translated: CASSMGLNYEQYF. The chain joins TRBV28 to TRBJ2-7; D may be TRBD2 (6 bases). With 5 bases removed from V and 3 bases from J, the gap between germline ends came to 11 bases. Germline V gene data show CDR1 as MDHEN and CDR2 as SYDVKM. CDR3 length equals 13 residues.

This clonotype has at least ten counts. The chain is built from TRBV27 and TRBJ2-7; 7 nucleotides agree with TRBD1. CDR1 and CDR2 from the germline V gene are MNHEY and SMNVEV (reference sequence). This CDR3 has 14 residues. With V trimmed by 5 bases and J by 4 bases, 8 bases remained unmatched. The DNA for the CDR3 is TGTGCCAGCAGTATTCGACAGGGTCCGTACGAGCAGTACTTC. It yields the protein CASSIRQGPYEQYF.

This clonotype came up many times. V gene TRBV28 combines with J gene TRBJ2-1; D is possibly TRBD1 or TRBD2 (6 bases each). The CDR3 extends over 14 amino acids. Germline CDR1 is MDHEN and CDR2 is SYDVKM. The V gene lost 5 bases and the J gene lost 7 bases, with 15 bases spanning the gap. CDR3 amino acids: CASSLPRGRNEQFF. Here the CDR3 DNA reads TGTGCCAGCAGTCTACCCCGGGGGCGAAATGAGCAGTTCTTC.

This clonotype has at least ten counts. The CDR3 reads CSAITSGSAYEQYF. CDR3 coding DNA: TGCAGTGCTATCACTAGCGGGAGTGCCTACGAGCAGTACTTC. This sequence joins TRBV20-1 and TRBJ2-7; the match to TRBD2 covers 11 bases. The V gene's germline CDR1 is DFQATT and CDR2 SNEGSKA (reference sequence). J was trimmed by 2 bases and V by 4 bases; bases with no gene match: 4. This CDR3 has 14 amino acids.